The text below deals with one TCR beta chain. Tumor or blood genomic DNA was sequenced, with inputs of about 600 ng to 6,500 ng. This sample is drawn from a study of T cells in tumors after PD-1 blockade. About the research overall: Excluded were patients with checkpoint blockade, immunosuppressants, or radiotherapy or other anti-cancer therapy within 4 weeks. Each patient got pembrolizumab 200 mg every 3 weeks or cemiplimab 350 mg every 2 weeks.

Repertoires were generated with immunoSEQ multiplex PCR, while TCRdb's copy carries only in-frame clones and drops some. The sample contains around 13,000 clones, 82% of which appear only once. This TCR was sampled from a human donor with basal cell carcinoma. The specimen was PBMCs, collected after anti-PD-1 treatment.

The CDR3 DNA follows: TGTGCTAGTGGTTTAGGGACAGCCTTTCAGGAGGGCTACACCTTC. Protein: CASGLGTAFQEGYTF. The genes are TRBV12-5 and TRBJ1-2, with 7 bases aligning to TRBD1. CDR3 length equals 15 residues. Germline assignment: CDR1 LGHNT and CDR2 FRNRAP. J lost 8 bases, V lost 3 bases, and 12 bases had no gene match.